The 30 T cell receptor beta chains presented below share a single source sample, sequenced in a study of shared clonotypes between healthy human individuals. Data came from immunoSEQ multiplex PCR; TCRdb stores just in-frame clones and leaves some out. This repertoire shows about 700,000 clones, 92% found once; its top ten account for 24%. Naive CD8 cells comprised CD45RO-negative, CCR7-positively selected cells, excluding terminally differentiated effector memory CD45RA+ cells. Sequencing was done on a sample of naive CD8+ T cells sorted from blood. The source is a man aged 25 to 40 in good health.

V and J are TRBV12-5 and TRBJ2-1; D gene uncertain. From germline, CDR1 is LGHNT and CDR2 FRNRAP. Trimming stripped 6 bases from V and 4 bases from J, with 7 bases between. This CDR3 has 12 amino acids. The CDR3 loop reads CASGKMYNEQFF. CDR3 sequence (DNA): TGTGCTAGTGGCAAGATGTACAATGAGCAGTTCTTC.

This clone was recorded a few times. The rearrangement links TRBV2 to TRBJ1-2, with D unclear. Deletions cut 7 bases from V and 4 bases from J, with 10 bases between. The CDR3 loop spans 12 amino acids. CDR1 SNHLY and CDR2 FYNNEI come from the germline V gene. As DNA, the CDR3 is TGTGCCAGCATCGGACGGACCTATGGCTACACCTTC. This sequence encodes CASIGRTYGYTF.

With regard to this clone: This sample also contains other DNA sequences that code for the same CDR3. The gene calls are TRBV6-1 and TRBJ1-5, with 10 bases lining up with TRBD1. Germline-derived CDR1 and CDR2 are MNHNS and SASEGT. This CDR3 contains 13 residues. The junction had 0 bases not matched to a gene; V was cut back by 6 bases and J by 4 bases. The CDR3 spells CASRDRGNQPQHF. CDR3 DNA sequence: TGTGCCAGCAGGGACAGGGGGAATCAGCCCCAGCATTTT.

This sequence joins TRBV7-3 and TRBJ2-7, with 8 bases lining up with TRBD1. Germline loops: CDR1 SGHTA, CDR2 FQGTGA. Trimming took 5 bases from V and 6 from J; bases not matched to a gene: 6. The length of the CDR3 is 13 residues. The CDR3 DNA reads as TGTGCCAGCAGCCCCCAGACAGGGGTCGAGCAGTACTTC. As protein: CASSPQTGVEQYF.

V is TRBV4-1 and J is TRBJ2-7; D perhaps matches TRBD2 (5 bases). Deletions cut 1 base from V and 11 bases from J, with 15 bases between. The CDR3 contains 13 residues. Germline V gene data show CDR1 as MGHRA and CDR2 as YSYEKL. CDR3 amino acids: CASSQALSRAKYF. The CDR3 DNA reads as TGCGCCAGCAGCCAAGCGCTCTCGCGGGCCAAGTACTTC.

The V gene is TRBV19, the J gene TRBJ2-7, with a weak D call TRBD1 (6 bases). Germline loops: CDR1 LNHDA, CDR2 SQIVND (reference sequence). V was shortened by 5 bases and J by 1 base, with 12 bases between the two germline ends. CDR3 length equals 14 residues. CDR3 protein: CASSSSQGSYEQYF. The CDR3 DNA reads as TGTGCCAGTAGTTCCTCACAGGGATCCTACGAGCAGTACTTC. Filled out from reference TRBV19 and TRBJ2-7, the complete variable domain reads DGGITQSPKYLFRKEGQNVTLSCEQNLNHDAMYWYRQDPGQGLRLIYYSQIVNDFQKGDIAEGYSVSREKKESFPLTVTSAQKNPTAFYLCASSSSQGSYEQYFGPGTRLTVT.

The chain recombines TRBV11-2 with TRBJ2-5; 8 bases match TRBD2. J lost 1 base, V lost 5 bases, and 9 bases had no gene match. The germline CDR1 and CDR2 sequences are SGHAT and FQNNGV. The CDR3 contains 16 residues. The CDR3 spells CASSHSGTRFQETQYF. The CDR3 nucleotides read TGTGCCAGCAGCCATTCCGGGACTAGATTCCAAGAGACCCAGTACTTC.

This clone appeared once. The J gene is TRBJ2-3, the V gene TRBV13; 9 nucleotides align to TRBD1. Trimming at V came to 5 bases and at J to 4 bases, leaving 7 bases not matched to a gene. CDR3 length: 15 amino acids. Germline V lookup: CDR1 PRHDT, CDR2 FYEKMQ (reference sequence). CDR3 sequence: CASSHGDREPDTQYF. In nucleotides, the CDR3 is TGTGCCAGCAGCCACGGGGACAGGGAACCAGATACGCAGTATTTT.

This clone was found a few times. This chain links TRBV28 with TRBJ2-2; D not resolved. The CDR3 consists of 12 residues. The V and J ends lost 8 bases and 7 bases respectively, with 11 bases between them. CDR1 and CDR2 from the germline V gene are MDHEN and SYDVKM. The CDR3 bases are TGTGCCAGCGCCCTTGAGGACGGGGAGCTGTTTTTT. This gives the protein CASALEDGELFF.

The gene calls are TRBV19 and TRBJ2-7; D is uncertain. In germline, CDR1 is LNHDA, CDR2 SQIVND (reference sequence). Trimming shortened V by 5 bases and J by 2 bases, and 10 bases separated the two germline ends. The CDR3 extends over 13 amino acids. The CDR3 here is CASSSTRTYEQYF. The CDR3, as DNA: TGTGCCAGTAGTTCGACAAGGACCTACGAGCAGTACTTC.

The genes are TRBV2 and TRBJ2-1, with 9 bases fitting TRBD2. CDR1 is SNHLY and CDR2 is FYNNEI in the germline V gene. Germline trimming cut 3 bases from V and 3 bases from J; bases unmatched to any gene: 3. The CDR3 is made up of 15 amino acids. The CDR3 sequence: CASSEASGIYNEQFF. DNA for the CDR3: TGTGCCAGCAGTGAGGCTAGCGGGATCTACAATGAGCAGTTCTTC.

The chain uses TRBV19 and TRBJ1-1, with D hard to call. Germline lookup yields CDR1 LNHDA and CDR2 SQIVND (reference sequence). V dropped 5 bases and J dropped 0 bases, with 28 bases sitting between them. The CDR3 spans 20 residues. CDR3 in amino acids: CASSGGRFRTRIPMNTEAFF. The CDR3 bases are TGTGCCAGTAGTGGAGGGCGGTTTAGGACTCGGATCCCCATGAACACTGAAGCTTTCTTT.

This clone was recorded once. The V and J genes are TRBV7-9 and TRBJ2-1; 13 nucleotides agree with TRBD2. Germline V gene data show CDR1 as SEHNR and CDR2 as FQNEAQ (reference sequence). The CDR3 runs 17 residues. V shed 4 bases, J shed 2 bases, and the junction held 5 bases outside the gene matches. The CDR3 is CASSSVTSGGTYNEQFF. The DNA of the CDR3 is TGTGCCAGCAGCTCCGTGACTAGCGGGGGGACCTACAATGAGCAGTTCTTC.

The chain links TRBV7-6 to TRBJ2-7; 7 bases are a match to TRBD2. The CDR3 totals 12 residues. Germline CDR1 is SGHVS and CDR2 is FNYEAQ. The V segment lost 4 bases and the J segment 4 bases; nucleotides outside the gene matches: 1. The CDR3 coding sequence is TGTGCCAGCAGCTCTAGCGGTTACGAGCAGTACTTC. Its translation: CASSSSGYEQYF.

The chain carries TRBV6-4 and TRBJ1-5; 9 bases fit TRBD1. The trim removed 5 bases at V and 5 bases at J, leaving 22 bases unmatched. CDR3 length: 20 residues. CDR1 is MRHNA, CDR2 SNTAGT, per germline. The CDR3 coding sequence is TGTGCCAGCAGTACAGGCCATAGCTCCATGGGACAGGGCGGAGATCAGCCCCAGCATTTT. This translates into CASSTGHSSMGQGGDQPQHF.

The CDR3 DNA reads as TGCGCCAGCCGTCGTGATACGGGTGCCTCTGGGGCCAACGTCCTGACTTTC. Translation: CASRRDTGASGANVLTF. J is TRBJ2-6 and V is TRBV5-1; D ambiguous. V lost 7 bases to trimming and J lost 0 bases, with 17 bases between them. This CDR3 region has 17 residues. CDR1 and CDR2 (germline): SGHRS, YFSETQ. The full variable domain, completed using reference TRBV5-1 and TRBJ2-6, is KAGVTQTPRYLIKTRGQQVTLSCSPISGHRSVSWYQQTPGQGLQFLFEYFSETQRNKGNFPGRFSGRQFSNSRSEMNVSTLELGDSALYLCASRRDTGASGANVLTFGAGSRLTVL.

This sequence joins TRBV6-1 and TRBJ1-2; no reliable D call. Germline V gene sequence: CDR1 MNHNS, CDR2 SASEGT. This CDR3 spans 15 amino acids. The V end lost 0 bases, the J end lost 4 bases, and 12 bases lay between the germline ends. The CDR3 region has the DNA TGTGCCAGCAGTGAAGCTTCGGGGATTTTCTATGGCTACACCTTC. Its translation is CASSEASGIFYGYTF.

The rearrangement uses TRBV7-9 and TRBJ2-5, with unresolved D. The V and J ends lost 5 bases and 2 bases respectively, with 9 bases between them. The CDR3 has 13 residues. Germline-derived CDR1 and CDR2 are SEHNR and FQNEAQ (reference sequence). CDR3 region: CASSVVEQETQYF. DNA for the CDR3: TGTGCCAGCAGCGTAGTGGAACAAGAGACCCAGTACTTC.

Of note for this clone: The identical CDR3 is also encoded by other nucleotide sequences in the sample. This chain links TRBV5-6 with TRBJ2-1; 7 bases map to TRBD2. CDR1 is SGHDT and CDR2 is YYEEEE in the germline V gene. The junction had 3 bases not matched to a gene; V was cut back by 0 bases and J by 0 bases. The CDR3 totals 16 residues. The CDR3 sequence: CASSLAGGSSYNEQFF. The DNA of the CDR3 is TGTGCCAGCAGCTTGGCCGGCGGGAGCTCCTACAATGAGCAGTTCTTC.

The DNA for the CDR3 is TGCAGCGTTGAAGATTCAGGCAATGAGCAGTTCTTC. Amino acid sequence: CSVEDSGNEQFF. The gene calls are TRBV29-1 and TRBJ2-1, with D unresolved. Looked up from germline, CDR1 is SQVTM and CDR2 is ANQGSEA. The V gene lost 0 bases and the J gene lost 6 bases, with 6 bases spanning the gap. This CDR3 comprises 12 residues.

The genes are TRBV19 and TRBJ1-5, with D unresolved. Germline lookup yields CDR1 LNHDA and CDR2 SQIVND (reference sequence). CDR3 length: 15 amino acids. V lost 6 bases and J lost 6, with 18 bases in between. DNA for the CDR3: TGTGCCAGTAGCTATCTGGAAGGCCGAAGTCAGCCCCAGCATTTT. It translates to CASSYLEGRSQPQHF. Full variable domain (rest looked up from reference TRBV19 and TRBJ1-5): DGGITQSPKYLFRKEGQNVTLSCEQNLNHDAMYWYRQDPGQGLRLIYYSQIVNDFQKGDIAEGYSVSREKKESFPLTVTSAQKNPTAFYLCASSYLEGRSQPQHFGDGTRLSIL.

The chain links TRBV5-4 to TRBJ2-3; D is possibly TRBD1 or TRBD2 (7 bases each). This CDR3 spans 16 amino acids. V lost 2 bases and J lost 1, with 14 bases in between. Germline V gene data show CDR1 as SGHNT and CDR2 as YYREEE (reference sequence). Here the CDR3 DNA reads TGTGCCAGCAGCTTTGGGAGGGGGCTGGGCACAGATACGCAGTATTTT. It specifies CASSFGRGLGTDTQYF.

The chain carries TRBV9 and TRBJ2-1; 7 bases are a match to TRBD2. The CDR3 covers 14 residues. The junction had 9 bases not matched to a gene; V was cut back by 5 bases and J by 7 bases. Germline lookup yields CDR1 SGDLS and CDR2 YYNGEE. The CDR3 region has the DNA TGTGCCAGCAGTGCCGGACTAGGGCCGAATGAGCAGTTCTTC. It specifies CASSAGLGPNEQFF.

V is TRBV29-1 and J is TRBJ2-5, with a possible D match to TRBD1 (5 bases). CDR1 and CDR2 (germline): SQVTM, ANQGSEA. Trimming took off 2 bases at V and 1 base at J, with 17 bases between the two ends. CDR3 length: 16 amino acids. CDR3 bases: TGCAGCGTTGAAACAATCACAGGTACACCCCAAGAGACCCAGTACTTC. Protein product: CSVETITGTPQETQYF.

The V gene is TRBV27, the J gene TRBJ2-3, with D tentatively TRBD1 or TRBD2 (6 bases each). V gave up 2 bases and J gave up 3 bases, with 15 bases separating them. This CDR3 region has 16 residues. Germline CDR1 reads MNHEY; CDR2 reads SMNVEV (reference sequence). The CDR3 loop reads CASSLPGAGRTDTQYF. The CDR3 bases are TGTGCCAGCAGTTTACCAGGGGCGGGAAGAACAGATACGCAGTATTTT.

This chain uses TRBV7-9 with TRBJ2-3; TRBD1 matches 10 bases. This CDR3 has 16 residues. Trimming removed 5 bases from V and 6 bases from J; junction bases left unmatched: 11. In germline, CDR1 is SEHNR, CDR2 FQNEAQ (reference sequence). The CDR3 protein is CASSAPGQGNSDTQYF. The CDR3 DNA follows: TGTGCCAGCAGCGCGCCGGGACAGGGGAACTCGGATACGCAGTATTTT.

This chain links TRBV27 with TRBJ1-4; no definite D call. Looked up from germline, CDR1 is MNHEY and CDR2 is SMNVEV (reference sequence). The V end lost 2 bases, the J end lost 12 bases, and 13 bases lay between the germline ends. The CDR3 contains 13 residues. The CDR3 nucleotides are TGTGCCAGCAGTTTACGTCCCTATCGGGAACTGTTTTTT. It yields the protein CASSLRPYRELFF.

The rearrangement joins TRBV7-9 to TRBJ2-1; no clear D. Germline values: CDR1 SEHNR, CDR2 FQNEAQ (reference sequence). The V end lost 5 bases, the J end lost 0 bases, and 11 bases lay between the germline ends. The CDR3 length is 15 residues. The CDR3 loop is CASSPTVSSYNEQFF. For the CDR3, the DNA is TGTGCCAGCAGCCCAACGGTCAGCTCCTACAATGAGCAGTTCTTC. Using reference TRBV7-9 and TRBJ2-1 for the parts outside the CDR3, the full variable domain is DTGVSQNPRHKITKRGQNVTFRCDPISEHNRLYWYRQTLGQGPEFLTYFQNEAQLEKSRLLSDRFSAERPKGSFSTLEIQRTEQGDSAMYLCASSPTVSSYNEQFFGPGTRLTVL.

The chain has TRBV6-1 and TRBJ2-1; D gene ambiguous. Germline CDR1 is MNHNS and CDR2 is SASEGT. The CDR3 consists of 12 residues. V lost 1 base and J lost 12, with 10 bases in between. CDR3 sequence reads: CASSEVAGRQFF. The CDR3, as DNA: TGTGCCAGCAGTGAAGTCGCAGGAAGGCAGTTCTTC.

The chain recombines TRBV6-5 with TRBJ2-1; the match to TRBD2 covers 7 bases. CDR3 length equals 15 residues. Losses at the gene ends were 2 bases for V and 6 bases for J; bases not matched to a gene: 7. The germline CDR1 and CDR2 sequences are MNHEY and SVGAGI. CDR3 DNA: TGTGCCAGCAGTTACAGTGGGGGAGGGTCCAATGAGCAGTTCTTC. It is translated as CASSYSGGGSNEQFF.